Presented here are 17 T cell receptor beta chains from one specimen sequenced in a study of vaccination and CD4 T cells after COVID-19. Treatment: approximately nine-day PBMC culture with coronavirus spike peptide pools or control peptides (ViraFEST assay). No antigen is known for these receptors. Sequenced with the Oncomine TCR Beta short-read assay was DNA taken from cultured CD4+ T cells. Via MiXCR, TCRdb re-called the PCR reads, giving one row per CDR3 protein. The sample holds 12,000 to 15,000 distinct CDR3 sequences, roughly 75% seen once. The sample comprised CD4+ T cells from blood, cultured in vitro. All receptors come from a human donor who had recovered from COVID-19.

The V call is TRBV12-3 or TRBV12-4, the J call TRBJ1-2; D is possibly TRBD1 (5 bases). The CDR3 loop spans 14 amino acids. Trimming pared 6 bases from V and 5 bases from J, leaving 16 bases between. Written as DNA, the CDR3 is TGTGCCAGCAGACAAGCCATGGGGCGTTATGGCTACACCTTC. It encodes CASRQAMGRYGYTF.

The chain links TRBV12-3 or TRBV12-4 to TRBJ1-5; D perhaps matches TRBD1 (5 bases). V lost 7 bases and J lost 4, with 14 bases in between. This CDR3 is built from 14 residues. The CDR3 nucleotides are TGTGCCAGCACCAATCGGGGGGGAAATCAGCCCCAGCATTTT. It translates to CASTNRGGNQPQHF.

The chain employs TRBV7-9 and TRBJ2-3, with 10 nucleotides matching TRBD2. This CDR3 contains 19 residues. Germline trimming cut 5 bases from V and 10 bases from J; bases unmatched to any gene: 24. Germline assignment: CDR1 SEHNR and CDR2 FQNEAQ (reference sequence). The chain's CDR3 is CASSPPPSSGRASPLSQYF. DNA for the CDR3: TGTGCCAGCAGCCCACCTCCGAGCAGCGGGAGGGCCTCCCCTCTCTCGCAGTATTTT.

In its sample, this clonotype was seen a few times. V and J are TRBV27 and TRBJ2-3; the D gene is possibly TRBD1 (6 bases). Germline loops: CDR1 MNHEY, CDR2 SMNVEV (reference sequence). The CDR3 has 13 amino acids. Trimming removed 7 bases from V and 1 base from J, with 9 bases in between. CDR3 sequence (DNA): TGTGCCAGCACGGACAGACGCACAGATACGCAGTATTTT. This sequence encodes CASTDRRTDTQYF.

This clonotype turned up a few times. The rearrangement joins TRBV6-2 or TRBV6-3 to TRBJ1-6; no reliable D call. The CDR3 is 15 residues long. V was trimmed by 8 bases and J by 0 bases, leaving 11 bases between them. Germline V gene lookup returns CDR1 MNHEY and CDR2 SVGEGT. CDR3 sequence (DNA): TGTGCCAGCCGTGCGGAGAGCTCCTATAATTCACCCCTCCACTTT. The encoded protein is CASRAESSYNSPLHF.

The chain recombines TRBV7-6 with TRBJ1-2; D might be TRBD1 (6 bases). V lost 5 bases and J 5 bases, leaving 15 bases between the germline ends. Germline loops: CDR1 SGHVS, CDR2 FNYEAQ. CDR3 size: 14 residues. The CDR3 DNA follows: TGTGCCAGCAGCCAAGACCAGGGGTCTTATGGCTACACCTTC. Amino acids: CASSQDQGSYGYTF.

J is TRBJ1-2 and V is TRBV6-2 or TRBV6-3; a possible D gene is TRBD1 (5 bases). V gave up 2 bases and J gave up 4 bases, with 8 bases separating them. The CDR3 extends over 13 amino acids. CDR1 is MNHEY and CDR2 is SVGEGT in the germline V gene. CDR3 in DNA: TGTGCCAGCAGTTACGGGACCAGCTATGGCTACACCTTC. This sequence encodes CASSYGTSYGYTF.

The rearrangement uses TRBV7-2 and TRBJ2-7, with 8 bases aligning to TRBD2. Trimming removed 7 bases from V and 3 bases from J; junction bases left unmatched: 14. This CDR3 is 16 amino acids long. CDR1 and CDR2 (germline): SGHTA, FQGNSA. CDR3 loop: CASISPGGLADYEQYF. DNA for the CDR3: TGTGCCAGCATTTCGCCGGGGGGGCTAGCGGACTACGAGCAGTACTTC.

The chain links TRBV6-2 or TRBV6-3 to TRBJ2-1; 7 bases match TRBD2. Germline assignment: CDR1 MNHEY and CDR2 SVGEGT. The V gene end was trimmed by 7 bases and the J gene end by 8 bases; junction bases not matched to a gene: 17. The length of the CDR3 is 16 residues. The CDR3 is CASMEGGGVWVDEQFF. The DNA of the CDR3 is TGTGCCAGCATGGAGGGCGGGGGAGTGTGGGTCGATGAGCAGTTCTTC.

CDR3 DNA: TGTGCCAGCAGCTTAGTCGGAGAGACCCAGTACTTC. Its translation: CASSLVGETQYF. The J gene is TRBJ2-5, the V gene TRBV7-9; D is unresolved. Trimming removed 1 base at V and 4 bases at J, with 4 bases between. The CDR3 is 12 amino acids. Looked up from germline, CDR1 is SEHNR and CDR2 is FQNEAQ (reference sequence).

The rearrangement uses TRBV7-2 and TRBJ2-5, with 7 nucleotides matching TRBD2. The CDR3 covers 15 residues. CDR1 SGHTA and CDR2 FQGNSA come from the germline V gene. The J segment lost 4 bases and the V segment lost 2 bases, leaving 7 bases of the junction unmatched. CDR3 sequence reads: CASSLMGGRGETQYF. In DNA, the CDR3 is TGTGCCAGCAGCTTAATGGGCGGGAGAGGAGAGACCCAGTACTTC. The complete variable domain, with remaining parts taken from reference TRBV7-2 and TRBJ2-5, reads GAGVSQSPSNKVTEKGKDVELRCDPISGHTALYWYRQSLGQGLEFLIYFQGNSAPDKSGLPSDRFSAERTGGSVSTLTIQRTQQEDSAVYLCASSLMGGRGETQYFGPGTRLLVL.

CDR3 residues: CASSLGRTYEQYF. The CDR3 bases are TGTGCCAGCAGCTTAGGACGTACCTACGAGCAGTACTTC. The chain joins TRBV7-3 to TRBJ2-7, with D hard to call. CDR3 size: 13 residues. Germline-derived CDR1 and CDR2 are SGHTA and FQGTGA. V lost 2 bases to trimming and J lost 2 bases, with 7 bases between them.

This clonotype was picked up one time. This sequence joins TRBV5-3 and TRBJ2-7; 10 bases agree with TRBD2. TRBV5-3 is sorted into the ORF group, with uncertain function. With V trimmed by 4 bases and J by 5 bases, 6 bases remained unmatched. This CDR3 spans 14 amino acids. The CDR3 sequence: CARSATSGIHEQYF. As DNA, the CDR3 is TGTGCCAGAAGCGCCACTAGCGGGATTCACGAGCAGTACTTC.

The CDR3 region has the DNA TGCAGTGCCCCGGACAGGGGGCGGTCGTCCTACAATGAGCAGTTCTTC. This codes for CSAPDRGRSSYNEQFF. The rearrangement links TRBV20-1 to TRBJ2-1, with 11 bases identical to TRBD1. Germline lookup yields CDR1 DFQATT and CDR2 SNEGSKA (reference sequence). V lost 6 bases and J lost 1; bases outside the gene matches: 8. This CDR3 is 16 amino acids long.

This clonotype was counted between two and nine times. CDR3 nucleotide sequence: TGTGCCAGTAGCGGGACGCGTAGCACTGAAGCTTTCTTT. Translating it yields CASSGTRSTEAFF. The V and J genes are TRBV19 and TRBJ1-1; D perhaps matches TRBD1 (5 bases). There are 13 residues in the CDR3. Deletions cut 6 bases from V and 4 bases from J, with 12 bases between. From germline, CDR1 is LNHDA and CDR2 SQIVND (reference sequence).

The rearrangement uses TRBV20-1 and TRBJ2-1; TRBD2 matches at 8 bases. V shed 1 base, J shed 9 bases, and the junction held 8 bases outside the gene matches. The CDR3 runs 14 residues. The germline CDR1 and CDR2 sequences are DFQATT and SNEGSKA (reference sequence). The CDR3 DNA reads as TGCAGTGCTAGAGTGCCGGGAGGGCCGGGTGAGCAGTTCTTC. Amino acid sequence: CSARVPGGPGEQFF.

CDR3 protein: CASRQGTYYEQYF. CDR3 sequence (DNA): TGTGCCAGTAGACAGGGTACCTACTACGAGCAGTACTTC. This rearrangement joins TRBV19 to TRBJ2-7; D possibly corresponds to TRBD1 (6 bases). Per germline, CDR1 LNHDA and CDR2 SQIVND (reference sequence). The CDR3 spans 13 residues. The ends were cut back, 6 bases at V and 3 bases at J, with 12 bases in the middle. Full variable domain (outside the CDR3, taken from reference TRBV19 and TRBJ2-7): DGGITQSPKYLFRKEGQNVTLSCEQNLNHDAMYWYRQDPGQGLRLIYYSQIVNDFQKGDIAEGYSVSREKKESFPLTVTSAQKNPTAFYLCASRQGTYYEQYFGPGTRLTVT.